This T cell receptor (beta chain) was retrieved from a study of cytomegalovirus exposure and HLA in healthy donors. The study ran its PCR with 60 Vbeta and 13 Jbeta primers. TCRdb keeps only in-frame clones here, not all; method: immunoSEQ multiplex PCR. Of approximately 130,000 clones in the sample, 75% to 85% are singletons; the top ten hold 5.9%. Germline CDR1 KGHSH, CDR2 LQKENI. This CDR3 has 13 amino acids. The V end lost 2 bases, the J end lost 3 bases, and 7 bases lay between the germline ends. This chain links TRBV18 with TRBJ1-1; no firm D call. This TCR was recovered from a woman aged 40 to 49 in good health and CMV-seropositive. What was sequenced was PBMCs. CDR3 in amino acids: CASSPYGDTEAFF. In DNA, the CDR3 is TGTGCCAGCTCACCATACGGGGACACTGAAGCTTTCTTT.